Listed below are T cell receptor beta chains from one sample, sequenced in a study of blood T cell repertoires in COVID-19. The protocol was immunoSEQ multiplex PCR, while the TCRdb copy is restricted to in-frame clones and leaves out a portion. The table lists 140,000 to 150,000 clones, approximately 91% of them singletons, with approximately 1.8% in the top ten. Specimen: peripheral blood. The source of these receptors is a man between 70 and 80 years old with acute or convalescent COVID-19. CDR3s include the opening cysteine and the closing phenylalanine or tryptophan. The D gene is left open where the match is weak. Some rows mark clone size as missing; the rest say once, few, many or name a class of expanded clone.

V gene: TRBV11-2; clone size: -; J gene: TRBJ2-3; CDR3 length: 16; D gene: TRBD2; CDR3 protein: CASSLGTSGRTDTQYF
V gene: TRBV5-1; clone size: few; J gene: TRBJ2-2; CDR3 length: 15; D gene: -; CDR3 protein: CASRFFVGDDGELFF
V gene: TRBV10-2; clone size: -; J gene: TRBJ1-1; CDR3 length: 13; D gene: -; CDR3 protein: CASSESKTGPAFF
V gene: TRBV6-1; clone size: -; J gene: TRBJ1-1; CDR3 length: 15; D gene: -; CDR3 protein: CASSEAPTSGTEAFF
V gene: TRBV19; clone size: few; J gene: TRBJ1-3; CDR3 length: 12; D gene: -; CDR3 protein: CASKDYGNTIYF
V gene: TRBV6-5; clone size: -; J gene: TRBJ1-2; CDR3 length: 12; D gene: -; CDR3 protein: CASTRQGHGYTF
V gene: TRBV6-6; clone size: -; J gene: TRBJ1-5; CDR3 length: 15; D gene: TRBD1; CDR3 protein: CASSRGTVAPGPQHF
V gene: TRBV5-4; clone size: -; J gene: TRBJ1-2; CDR3 length: 12; D gene: -; CDR3 protein: CASRNPGDGYTF
V gene: TRBV6-5; clone size: -; J gene: TRBJ2-1; CDR3 length: 15; D gene: TRBD1; CDR3 protein: CASSTSDRGFNEQFF
V gene: TRBV20-1; clone size: -; J gene: TRBJ2-3; CDR3 length: 15; D gene: TRBD1; CDR3 protein: CSASDPRQGADTQYF
V gene: TRBV7-8; clone size: -; J gene: TRBJ2-5; CDR3 length: 12; D gene: -; CDR3 protein: CASSYLTGDLYF
V gene: TRBV19; clone size: -; J gene: TRBJ2-7; CDR3 length: 16; D gene: TRBD2; CDR3 protein: CASSTRTSGSVVEQYF
V gene: TRBV4-2; clone size: -; J gene: TRBJ1-1; CDR3 length: 15; D gene: TRBD1; CDR3 protein: CASSPPDRGNIEAFF
V gene: TRBV12-3/TRBV12-4; clone size: -; J gene: TRBJ1-2; CDR3 length: 11; D gene: -; CDR3 protein: CASSFRAGYTF
V gene: TRBV11-2; clone size: -; J gene: TRBJ2-7; CDR3 length: 12; D gene: -; CDR3 protein: CASSLMGSGPLF
V gene: TRBV5-1; clone size: -; J gene: TRBJ2-3; CDR3 length: 15; D gene: TRBD1; CDR3 protein: CASMGQGAGTDTQYF
V gene: TRBV2; clone size: -; J gene: TRBJ2-1; CDR3 length: 16; D gene: TRBD2; CDR3 protein: CASTQTLAGNTNEQFF
V gene: TRBV7-2; clone size: few; J gene: TRBJ1-2; CDR3 length: 13; D gene: -; CDR3 protein: CASSPSVTDGYTF
V gene: TRBV12-2; clone size: -; J gene: TRBJ1-5; CDR3 length: 17; D gene: -; CDR3 protein: CASRSDTGRTSNQPQHF
V gene: TRBV11-2; clone size: few; J gene: TRBJ2-2; CDR3 length: 16; D gene: TRBD2; CDR3 protein: CASSSTVSGGAGELFF
V gene: TRBV10-2; clone size: -; J gene: TRBJ1-5; CDR3 length: 14; D gene: TRBD1; CDR3 protein: CASSSGTGYQPQHF
V gene: TRBV19; clone size: -; J gene: TRBJ1-1; CDR3 length: 15; D gene: TRBD1; CDR3 protein: CASSTTQGFRTEAFF
V gene: TRBV19; clone size: -; J gene: TRBJ1-1; CDR3 length: 15; D gene: -; CDR3 protein: CASTPIKSGNTEAFF
V gene: TRBV5-1; clone size: once; J gene: TRBJ2-2; CDR3 length: 16; D gene: TRBD1; CDR3 protein: CASSQGQVGNTGELFF
V gene: TRBV19; clone size: -; J gene: TRBJ2-2; CDR3 length: 14; D gene: TRBD2; CDR3 protein: CASSKTSGTGELFF
V gene: TRBV19; clone size: -; J gene: TRBJ1-5; CDR3 length: 14; D gene: TRBD1; CDR3 protein: CASSLPGQGTAQHF
V gene: TRBV27; clone size: -; J gene: TRBJ2-7; CDR3 length: 15; D gene: TRBD1; CDR3 protein: CASRSLGDRVYEQYF
V gene: TRBV7-2; clone size: -; J gene: TRBJ1-1; CDR3 length: 13; D gene: -; CDR3 protein: CASSSQGAGEAFF
V gene: TRBV2; clone size: -; J gene: TRBJ1-4; CDR3 length: 13; D gene: TRBD1; CDR3 protein: CASTGTANEKLFF
V gene: TRBV2; clone size: -; J gene: TRBJ1-2; CDR3 length: 16; D gene: -; CDR3 protein: CASSEDAEQGGYGYTF
V gene: TRBV6-5; clone size: -; J gene: TRBJ1-1; CDR3 length: 14; D gene: -; CDR3 protein: CASSYAGRDTEAFF
V gene: TRBV30; clone size: -; J gene: TRBJ1-6; CDR3 length: 14; D gene: -; CDR3 protein: CACILQGMGSPLHF
V gene: TRBV10-3; clone size: -; J gene: TRBJ1-5; CDR3 length: 14; D gene: TRBD1; CDR3 protein: CAISESDRGQPQHF
V gene: TRBV11-2; clone size: -; J gene: TRBJ2-3; CDR3 length: 17; D gene: -; CDR3 protein: CASSLRGRSSGTDTQYF
V gene: TRBV3-1/TRBV3-2; clone size: -; J gene: TRBJ2-1; CDR3 length: 12; D gene: -; CDR3 protein: CASSQAIHEQFF
V gene: TRBV7-8; clone size: -; J gene: TRBJ1-1; CDR3 length: 14; D gene: -; CDR3 protein: CASSLGGGSTEAFF